This record covers a single T cell receptor (beta chain). In the same sample, other DNA sequences code for this CDR3. With 2 bases removed from V and 6 bases from J, the gap between germline ends came to 6 bases. The CDR3 is 12 residues long. CDR1 is KGHSH, CDR2 LQKENI, per germline. The record originates from a study of beta chain features in type 1 diabetes. Sequencing targeted expressed TCRB transcripts, as all isolated RNA had been reverse transcribed. This table comes from immunoSEQ multiplex PCR, and its TCRdb copy is limited to in-frame clones, with some not included. This sample has 680,000 or so clones, with about 16% found just once.

The sequenced sample was naive CD4+ T cells from blood. This chain uses TRBV18 with TRBJ2-3; D is unclear. The sequence was obtained from a man between 18 and 29 years old in good health. The DNA of the CDR3 is TGTGCCAGCTCACCAGGGTCGGATACGCAGTATTTT. It is translated as CASSPGSDTQYF.